This TCR beta chain stems from a study of blood T cells in healthy people across ages. Sample-barcoded 5' priming and a J-beta primer mix drove a second PCR of about 6 to 11 cycles. Every single cDNA molecule received a tag from a template-switch adaptor with 12 random nucleotides. Each CDR3 protein is one row after TCRdb ran MiXCR on the 5' RACE reads. This table has fewer than 900,000 distinct CDR3 sequences, approximately 35% appearing once. The source is a man younger than 30 in good health. The specimen was blood.

The CDR3 nucleotides read TGTGCCTGGAGCTCAGGGGGGGGGCGCGGATCTCGCGGCTACACCTTC. Its translation: CAWSSGGGRGSRGYTF. The chain joins TRBV30 to TRBJ1-2; TRBD1 matches 7 bases. V gave up 3 bases and J gave up 8 bases; unmatched junction bases: 18. Germline V gene data show CDR1 as GTSNPN and CDR2 as SVGIG (reference sequence). The CDR3 consists of 16 residues.